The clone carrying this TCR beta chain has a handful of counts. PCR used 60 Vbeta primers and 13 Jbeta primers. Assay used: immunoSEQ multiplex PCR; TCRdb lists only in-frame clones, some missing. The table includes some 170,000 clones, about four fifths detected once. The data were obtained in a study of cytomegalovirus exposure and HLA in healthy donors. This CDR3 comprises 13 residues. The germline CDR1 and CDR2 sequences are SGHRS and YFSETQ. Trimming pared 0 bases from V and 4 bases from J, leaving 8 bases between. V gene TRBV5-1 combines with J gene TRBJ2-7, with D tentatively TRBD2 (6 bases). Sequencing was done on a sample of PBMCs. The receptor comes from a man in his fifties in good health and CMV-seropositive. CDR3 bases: TGCGCCAGCAGCTTGGCACGGGAGTACGAGCAGTACTTC. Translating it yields CASSLAREYEQYF. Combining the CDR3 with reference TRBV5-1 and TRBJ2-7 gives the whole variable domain KAGVTQTPRYLIKTRGQQVTLSCSPISGHRSVSWYQQTPGQGLQFLFEYFSETQRNKGNFPGRFSGRQFSNSRSEMNVSTLELGDSALYLCASSLAREYEQYFGPGTRLTVT.